This T cell receptor (beta chain) was recorded in a study of T-cell reconstitution after alpha-beta-depleted transplantation in children. Regarding the study as a whole: Expanded graft clones, several hundred of them, were reportedly the source of alpha-beta T cells about two months after transplant.

Unique molecular identifiers were incorporated during preparation of the TCRbeta library. TCRdb used MiXCR to reprocess the PCR reads, holding one entry per CDR3 protein. The profile shows approximately 630,000 distinct CDR3 sequences, around 13% of them singletons. A remark on this clonotype: Antigen: not known.

Sequencing used PBMCs, obtained before TCRalphabeta/CD19-depleted stem cell transplant. This receptor was taken from a girl aged 2-10 years with congenital amegakaryocytic thrombocytopenia, due to receive a stem cell transplant.

This CDR3 reads CSAGPSSYNEQFF. In DNA form, the CDR3 reads TGCAGTGCCGGACCAAGCTCCTACAATGAGCAGTTCTTC. This chain uses TRBV20-1 with TRBJ2-1; no clear D. CDR3 length: 13 amino acids. Germline V CDR1 and CDR2: DFQATT, SNEGSKA (reference sequence). Trimming pared 6 bases from V and 0 bases from J, leaving 9 bases between.